A single sample gave rise to the 7 T cell receptor beta chains below, sequenced in a study of beta chain features in type 1 diabetes. General observations from the study: Among patients with Type 1 diabetes, TCRB CDR3s were moderately but significantly shorter in every one of the four CD4+ subsets.

Their recognized antigens are unknown. The sequenced template was cDNA made from the entire isolated RNA. The table came from immunoSEQ multiplex PCR; TCRdb's copy has only in-frame clones and leaves some out. The sample carries 680,000 or so clones, 13% recorded once. The specimen was naive CD4+ T cells from blood. These TCRs come from a man aged 18 to 30 with type 1 diabetes.

This clone has a handful of counts. This sequence joins TRBV6-1 and TRBJ2-2, with 9 nucleotides matching TRBD1. V shed 6 bases and J 0 bases; nucleotides not matched to a gene: 2. The CDR3 has 15 residues. Germline CDR1 and CDR2: MNHNS and SASEGT. CDR3 sequence reads: CASSTGGANTGELFF. In DNA, the CDR3 is TGTGCCAGCAGCACAGGGGGCGCGAACACCGGGGAGCTGTTTTTT.

V is TRBV30 and J is TRBJ2-7, with TRBD1 matching over 7 bases. V trimming: 5 bases; J trimming: 2 bases; junction bases outside the gene matches: 9. The CDR3 has 14 amino acids. The V gene's germline CDR1 is GTSNPN and CDR2 SVGIG (reference sequence). CDR3 in DNA: TGTGCCTGGGATTCCGGGACAGCAGCCTACGAGCAGTACTTC. This gives the protein CAWDSGTAAYEQYF.

With respect to this clone: Other nucleotide sequences in the sample specify the same CDR3. The chain carries TRBV5-4 and TRBJ2-5; 8 nucleotides agree with TRBD1. This CDR3 region has 14 residues. Germline V gives CDR1 SGHNT, CDR2 YYREEE (reference sequence). The V segment lost 1 base and the J segment 5 bases; nucleotides outside the gene matches: 4. Here the CDR3 DNA reads TGTGCCAGCAGCTTGCAGGGGGCCGGGGAGACCCAGTACTTC. This gives the protein CASSLQGAGETQYF. Together with reference TRBV5-4 and TRBJ2-5, the CDR3 gives the full variable domain: ETGVTQSPTHLIKTRGQQVTLRCSSQSGHNTVSWYQQALGQGPQFIFQYYREEENGRGNFPPRFSGLQFPNYSSELNVNALELDDSALYLCASSLQGAGETQYFGPGTRLLVL.

This rearrangement joins TRBV5-8 to TRBJ2-5; 11 positions agree with TRBD1. The CDR3 is 16 amino acids. V lost 4 bases, J lost 3 bases, and 8 bases stayed unmatched. From germline, CDR1 is SGHTS and CDR2 YDEGEE. The DNA of the CDR3 is TGTGCCAGCAGCCCCTTCGGGACAGGGGGGAAAGAGACCCAGTACTTC. Its translation is CASSPFGTGGKETQYF.

V is TRBV7-6 and J is TRBJ2-7; 9 bases agree with TRBD1. After removal of 0 bases from V and 2 bases from J, the junction contained 5 bases not matched to a gene. Germline V gene sequence: CDR1 SGHVS, CDR2 FNYEAQ. The CDR3 length is 16 residues. The CDR3 region has the DNA TGTGCCAGCAGCTTAGCGCCAGGACAGGGGACCTACGAGCAGTACTTC. Residues: CASSLAPGQGTYEQYF.

The rearrangement uses TRBV7-3 and TRBJ1-1, with unresolved D. There are 13 residues in the CDR3. Trimming took 0 bases from V and 5 from J, leaving 7 bases between them. The germline V gene encodes CDR1 SGHTA and CDR2 FQGTGA. CDR3 nucleotide sequence: TGTGCCAGCAGCTTAACGTCCAGGACTGAAGCTTTCTTT. Its translation: CASSLTSRTEAFF.

This chain connects TRBV18 to TRBJ2-5, with 7 bases identical to TRBD1. This CDR3 is 17 amino acids long. CDR1 and CDR2 from the germline V gene are KGHSH and LQKENI. The V gene end was trimmed by 3 bases and the J gene end by 0 bases; junction bases not matched to a gene: 10. The CDR3 sequence: CASSPPYRGSNQETQYF. CDR3 nucleotide sequence: TGTGCCAGCTCACCCCCATACAGGGGTTCAAACCAAGAGACCCAGTACTTC.